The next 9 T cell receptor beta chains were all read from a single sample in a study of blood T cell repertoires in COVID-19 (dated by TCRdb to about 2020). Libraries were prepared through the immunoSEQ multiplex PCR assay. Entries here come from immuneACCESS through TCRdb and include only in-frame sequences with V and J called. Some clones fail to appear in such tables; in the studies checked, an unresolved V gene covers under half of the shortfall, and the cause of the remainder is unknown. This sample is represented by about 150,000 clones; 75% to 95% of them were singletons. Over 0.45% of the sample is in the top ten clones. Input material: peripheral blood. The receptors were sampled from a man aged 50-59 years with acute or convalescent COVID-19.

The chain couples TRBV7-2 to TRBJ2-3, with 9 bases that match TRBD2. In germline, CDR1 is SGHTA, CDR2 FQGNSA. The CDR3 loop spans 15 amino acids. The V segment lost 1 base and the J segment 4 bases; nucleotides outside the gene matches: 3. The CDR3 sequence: CASSLVRTSADTQYF. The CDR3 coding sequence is TGTGCCAGCAGCTTAGTCCGGACTAGCGCAGATACGCAGTATTTT. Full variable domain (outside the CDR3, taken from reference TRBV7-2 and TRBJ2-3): GAGVSQSPSNKVTEKGKDVELRCDPISGHTALYWYRQSLGQGLEFLIYFQGNSAPDKSGLPSDRFSAERTGGSVSTLTIQRTQQEDSAVYLCASSLVRTSADTQYFGPGTRLTVL.

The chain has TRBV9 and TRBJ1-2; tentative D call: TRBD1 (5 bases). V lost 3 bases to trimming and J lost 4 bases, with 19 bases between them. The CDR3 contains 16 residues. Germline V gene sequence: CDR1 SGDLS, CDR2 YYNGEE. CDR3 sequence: CASSADPGQGGYGYTF. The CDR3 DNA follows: TGTGCCAGCAGCGCCGATCCCGGGCAGGGTGGCTATGGCTACACCTTC.

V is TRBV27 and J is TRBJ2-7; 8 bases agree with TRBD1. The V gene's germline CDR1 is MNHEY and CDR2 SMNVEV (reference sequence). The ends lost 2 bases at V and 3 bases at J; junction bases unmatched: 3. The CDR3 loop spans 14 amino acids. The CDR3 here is CASSLAGTGYEQYF. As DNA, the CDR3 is TGTGCCAGCAGTTTAGCCGGGACAGGCTACGAGCAGTACTTC.

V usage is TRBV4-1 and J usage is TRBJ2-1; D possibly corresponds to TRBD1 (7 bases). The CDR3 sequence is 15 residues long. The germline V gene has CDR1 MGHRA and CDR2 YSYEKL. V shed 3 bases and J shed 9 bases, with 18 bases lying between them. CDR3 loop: CASSQGLQGRGEQFF. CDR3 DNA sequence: TGCGCCAGCAGCCAGGGTCTACAGGGGCGGGGTGAGCAGTTCTTC.

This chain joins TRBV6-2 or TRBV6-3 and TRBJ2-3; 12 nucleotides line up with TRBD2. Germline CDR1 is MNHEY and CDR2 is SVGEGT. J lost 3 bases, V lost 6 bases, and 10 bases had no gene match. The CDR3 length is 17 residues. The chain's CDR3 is CASSPLTSGGTTDTQYF. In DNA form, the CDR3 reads TGTGCCAGCAGCCCACTGACTAGCGGGGGCACTACAGATACGCAGTATTTT.

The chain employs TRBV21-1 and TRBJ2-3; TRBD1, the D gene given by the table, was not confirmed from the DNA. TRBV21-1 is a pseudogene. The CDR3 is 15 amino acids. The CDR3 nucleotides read TGTGCCAGCAGCAAAAAGGGACAGGTGAAGGATACGCAGTATTTT. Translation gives CASSKKGQVKDTQYF.

CDR3 loop: CASSKHLAGGGFDEQFF. The CDR3 bases are TGTGCCAGTAGTAAGCATTTAGCGGGAGGGGGGTTCGATGAGCAGTTCTTC. V and J are TRBV19 and TRBJ2-1; 11 bases line up with TRBD2. This CDR3 region has 17 residues. The germline CDR1 and CDR2 sequences are LNHDA and SQIVND (reference sequence). Trimming cost V 4 bases and J 8 bases; bases outside gene matches: 13.

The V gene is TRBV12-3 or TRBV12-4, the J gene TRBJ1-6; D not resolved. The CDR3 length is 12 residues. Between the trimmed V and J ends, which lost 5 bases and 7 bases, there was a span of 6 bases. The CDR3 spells CASSPGNSPLHF. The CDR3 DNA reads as TGTGCCAGCAGTCCGGGGAATTCACCCCTCCACTTT.

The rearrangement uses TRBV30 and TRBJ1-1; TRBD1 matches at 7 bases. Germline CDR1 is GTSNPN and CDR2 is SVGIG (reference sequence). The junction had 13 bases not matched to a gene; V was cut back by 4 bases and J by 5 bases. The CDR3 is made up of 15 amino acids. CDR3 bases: TGTGCCTGGACCGATAGCCCCACAGGGGAGACTGAAGCTTTCTTT. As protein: CAWTDSPTGETEAFF.